The next 18 T cell receptor beta chains were all read from a single sample in a study of blood T cells in healthy people across ages. Next came a second PCR, run for about 6 to 12 cycles, which used a sample-barcoded 5' primer along with a J-beta primer mix. TCRdb re-called the 5' RACE reads with MiXCR, one entry per CDR3 protein. The repertoire includes around 690,000 distinct CDR3 sequences, roughly three fifths of them detected once, and over 35% sits in the top ten. Sequencing was carried out using blood. These receptors originate from a man aged 60 to 69 in good health.

This clonotype was detected only a few times. V and J are TRBV13 and TRBJ2-5; 10 bases line up with TRBD1. The CDR3 length is 15 residues. CDR1 and CDR2 from the germline V gene are PRHDT and FYEKMQ (reference sequence). V was pared by 3 bases and J by 3 bases, with 4 bases of the junction left unmatched. The CDR3 spells CASSLDGTGEETQYF. In DNA, the CDR3 is TGTGCCAGCAGCTTGGACGGGACAGGGGAAGAGACCCAGTACTTC.

The chain is built from TRBV5-1 and TRBJ1-2; D is possibly TRBD1 (6 bases). Germline CDR1 and CDR2: SGHRS and YFSETQ. The CDR3 spans 14 residues. V was clipped by 6 bases and J by 6 bases, with 18 bases between them. The CDR3 here is CASNKGDGYDGYTF. CDR3 bases: TGCGCCAGCAACAAGGGGGACGGCTACGATGGCTACACCTTC.

This chain uses TRBV20-1 with TRBJ2-6, with no clear D. Germline CDR1 is DFQATT and CDR2 is SNEGSKA (reference sequence). This CDR3 spans 13 amino acids. V dropped 5 bases and J dropped 2 bases, with 7 bases sitting between them. The CDR3 nucleotides are TGCAGTGCTTCGCTACCTGGGGCCAACGTCCTGACTTTC. Translation gives CSASLPGANVLTF.

This clonotype has only one observation. The chain is built from TRBV10-3 and TRBJ1-2; possibly TRBD1 for D (5 bases). The germline V gene has CDR1 ENHRY and CDR2 SYGVKD. Trimming left V 3 bases short and J 4 bases short, with 9 bases between. The length of the CDR3 is 13 residues. CDR3 amino acids: CAISERQLYGYTF. As DNA, the CDR3 is TGTGCCATCAGTGAAAGACAGCTCTATGGCTACACCTTC.

This CDR3 is CSARDLAGPINEKLFF. CDR3 nucleotide sequence: TGCAGTGCTAGAGATCTGGCGGGGCCAATTAATGAAAAACTGTTTTTT. This chain links TRBV20-1 with TRBJ1-4; TRBD1 is a possible D gene (5 bases). The germline gives CDR1 DFQATT, CDR2 SNEGSKA (reference sequence). The CDR3 is 16 amino acids. Trimming shortened V by 0 bases and J by 4 bases, and 15 bases separated the two germline ends.

The genes are TRBV20-1 and TRBJ2-5, with D perhaps being TRBD1 or TRBD2 (5 bases each). CDR3 length: 15 amino acids. Germline-derived CDR1 and CDR2 are DFQATT and SNEGSKA (reference sequence). Trimming removed 4 bases from V and 3 bases from J, with 18 bases in between. CDR3 region: CSAKAWGTTKETQYF. Written as DNA, the CDR3 is TGCAGTGCTAAGGCGTGGGGGACCACCAAAGAGACCCAGTACTTC.

This clonotype was observed a single time. The chain uses TRBV20-1 and TRBJ1-2; 8 bases are shared with TRBD1. There are 14 residues in the CDR3. Trimming took 6 bases from V and 4 from J; bases not matched to a gene: 10. Germline V gene data show CDR1 as DFQATT and CDR2 as SNEGSKA (reference sequence). The CDR3 reads CSAFDRGSLYGYTF. DNA for the CDR3: TGCAGTGCCTTCGACAGGGGCAGCCTCTATGGCTACACCTTC.

This chain joins TRBV28 and TRBJ1-5, with D hard to call. The V and J ends lost 6 bases and 7 bases respectively, with 13 bases between them. CDR1 and CDR2 (germline): MDHEN, SYDVKM. The CDR3 loop spans 13 amino acids. This CDR3 reads CASRAGLRQPQHF. The CDR3 DNA reads TGTGCCAGCAGGGCCGGGCTTAGGCAGCCCCAGCATTTT.

The chain carries TRBV20-1 and TRBJ2-1; 8 bases are shared with TRBD2. CDR3 length: 15 amino acids. The J segment lost 3 bases and the V segment lost 1 base, leaving 5 bases of the junction unmatched. Germline V gene sequence: CDR1 DFQATT, CDR2 SNEGSKA (reference sequence). The CDR3 spells CSARGGTRVYNEQFF. The CDR3, as DNA: TGCAGTGCTAGAGGGGGGACTAGGGTCTACAATGAGCAGTTCTTC.

The chain's CDR3 is CASSYPGHIYGYTF. The CDR3 nucleotides read TGTGCCAGCAGTTACCCCGGACATATTTATGGCTACACCTTC. The rearrangement joins TRBV6-6 to TRBJ1-2; TRBD1 might be the D (5 bases). Germline assignment: CDR1 MNHNY and CDR2 SVGAGI (reference sequence). V was clipped by 2 bases and J by 5 bases, with 12 bases between them. There are 14 residues in the CDR3.

This clonotype was observed a handful of times. The chain has TRBV12-3 or TRBV12-4 and TRBJ2-5, with 7 nucleotides matching TRBD1. TRBJ2-7 explains the end of the DNA better; the J call may be wrong. The CDR3 covers 13 residues. This chain's CDR3 is CASSLGDSNEQYF. Here the CDR3 DNA reads TGTGCCAGCAGTTTAGGGGACAGCAACGAGCAGTACTTC.

This clonotype was found many times. The chain has TRBV12-3 or TRBV12-4 and TRBJ2-1; 12 bases match TRBD2. The CDR3 is 15 amino acids. V dropped 6 bases and J dropped 4; count of bases not matched to a gene: 4. The chain's CDR3 is CASRELAGGYNEQFF. The CDR3 nucleotides are TGTGCCAGCAGAGAACTAGCGGGGGGTTACAATGAGCAGTTCTTC.

This chain uses TRBV12-3 or TRBV12-4 with TRBJ1-2; tentatively, D is TRBD1 (5 bases). The CDR3 is 17 amino acids. V was pared by 6 bases and J by 0 bases, with 20 bases between. CDR3 DNA: TGTGCCAGCAGGTGGGGGAGACAGAGCCTTACTAACTATGGCTACACCTTC. Translated: CASRWGRQSLTNYGYTF.

The genes are TRBV7-9 and TRBJ2-7; maybe TRBD2 (6 bases). The CDR3 has 15 residues. Germline V CDR1 and CDR2: SEHNR, FQNEAQ (reference sequence). V was trimmed by 4 bases and J by 5 bases, leaving 18 bases between them. CDR3 sequence reads: CASSYLSPGVHEQYF. The CDR3 DNA is TGTGCCAGCAGCTACCTATCGCCGGGGGTCCACGAGCAGTACTTC.

This clonotype was seen a few times. The chain links TRBV5-1 to TRBJ1-6; no clear D gene. Trimming took 0 bases from V and 10 from J, leaving 11 bases between them. The CDR3 length is 14 residues. CDR1 and CDR2 (germline): SGHRS, YFSETQ. The CDR3 sequence is CASSLAQSRSPLHF. The CDR3 nucleotides are TGCGCCAGCAGCTTGGCACAGAGTCGGTCACCCCTCCACTTT.

The chain uses TRBV3-1 and TRBJ2-5; TRBD1 matches at 9 bases. The CDR3 contains 14 residues. The V gene's germline CDR1 is LGHDT and CDR2 YNNKEL (reference sequence). The junction had 13 bases not matched to a gene; V was cut back by 6 bases and J by 11 bases. The DNA for the CDR3 is TGTGCCAGCAGTGGGTTACAGGGGGCAAGTGAGCAGTACTTC. Translating gives CASSGLQGASEQYF.

The chain links TRBV25-1 to TRBJ1-6, with TRBD1 as a possible D gene (6 bases). The CDR3 has 16 residues. From germline, CDR1 is MGHDK and CDR2 SYGVNS. Trimming took off 1 base at V and 7 bases at J, with 14 bases between the two ends. CDR3 in DNA: TGTGCCAGCAGTGAATCGGGACACCACCGCAATTCACCCCTCCACTTT. Protein sequence: CASSESGHHRNSPLHF.

In this sample, this clonotype turned up once. The chain couples TRBV7-2 to TRBJ2-1, with TRBD2 matching over 8 bases. This CDR3 region has 16 residues. V lost 2 bases, J lost 8 bases, and 11 bases stayed unmatched. Germline CDR1 SGHTA, CDR2 FQGNSA. CDR3 sequence reads: CASSLLAGGSPYEQFF. DNA for the CDR3: TGTGCCAGCAGCTTATTGGCGGGGGGCTCTCCGTATGAGCAGTTCTTC.